Sequencing of this TCR beta chain was carried out in a study of beta chain features in type 1 diabetes (dated by TCRdb to 2016 to 2019). About the study as a whole: No differences in mean age, gender distribution, total cell number or subset yield were found between patients and healthy donors. Naive and central memory subsets were obtained from all 30 or so donors, but regulatory and stem cell-like memory subsets were isolated from only 8 patients and roughly 8 healthy donors. In the study, TCRB repertoires of sorted circulating CD4+ T cell subsets from recently diagnosed type 1 diabetes patients were compared with those of matched healthy donors. Across all samples, some 100,000,000 sorted cells were examined, and cell number per subset correlated strongly with RNA yield. Findings and caveats that apply to the study as a whole: At VDJ recombination sites, patients with type 1 diabetes made fewer insertions and deleted more nucleotides, a pattern implying thymic rearrangement abnormalities. Sequencing cDNA rather than genomic DNA could over-represent highly expressing activated cells, although activation and CD3 levels did not differ between groups. Because small numbers of individuals were included in the HLA sub-analyses, any influence of HLA type on TCRB rearrangement was left unresolved. The naive, central memory and regulatory TCRB repertoires appeared to resemble one another more closely among patients than among healthy donors. PCR might favor shorter templates, but patient and control samples were amplified and corrected together, so any skew would affect both groups equally. In all four CD4+ subsets, TCRB CDR3 length was moderately but significantly shorter in type 1 diabetes patients.

About this clone itself: What this receptor recognizes is not known. Per-nucleotide qualities are absent, and no much larger clonotype sits a single base away.

The CDR3 starts with the cysteine, ends with the phenylalanine, and has 14 residues. Only the CDR3 part of the read is kept: 42 bases, read in frame from the first base. Germline trimming amounts to 6 bases on V and 12 bases on J, with 16 as the count of junction bases outside the gene matches. The germline V gene specifies SGHRS as CDR1 and YFSETQ as CDR2. The entire isolated RNA was reverse transcribed using the High Capacity cDNA Reverse Transcription Kit, and thus expressed TCRB transcripts were sequenced. Naive, central memory and regulatory T cell samples underwent deep immunoSEQ sequencing, averaging about 3.57 million total reads per sample. Sorted cells were lysed in RLT buffer, and RNA was extracted using DNase-treated RNeasy Micro or Mini kits according to cell number. To prevent cross-contamination, each cell subset was processed individually, whereas patient and healthy donor samples were processed jointly. The immunoSEQ multiplex PCR was used to amplify TCRB sequences from cDNA, yielding 87-bp fragments that span the CDR3 region. The amplicons were sequenced using the Illumina HiSeq platform. As for how the authors treated the data: Synthetic template baselines were used to correct PCR bias computationally, reads within Hamming distance 2 were collapsed, and singletons that could not be merged were discarded. Reads were aligned against IMGT to assign V, D and J genes, CDR3 length and insertions or deletions at six rearrangement sites. Clonotype counts were normalized to sorted cell number within each subset before computing true diversity and Gini coefficients with the tcR R package. Repertoire sharing was quantified using the overlap coefficient calculated on TCRB nucleotide sequences. Out-of-frame TCRB sequences from naive cells were analyzed to stand in for the pre-selection repertoire. TCRdb limited this immuneACCESS table to in-frame rearrangements with V and J called. A share of clones is missing; checked studies link under half to unresolved V genes, and the rest is unexplained. V and J calls and clone size are those listed in that table; D and trimming were worked out from the DNA. Recorded for this sample are about 260,000 clones; 20% to 25% of them occurred a single time. 0.012% of the sample rests with the top ten.

A single peripheral blood draw of around 120 mL on average was collected from each donor into heparinised tubes. Naive, central memory, regulatory and stem cell-like memory CD4+ T cells were sorted on a BD FACSAria II using a panel including CD45RO, CCR7, CD25, CD127, CD95 and CD27. Purity was above 95% for every sorted population. PBMCs were isolated right away by Lymphoprep density gradient centrifugation and were stained directly, without culture. So that batch effects would be minimized, each experiment stained and sorted samples in pairs, pairing one healthy donor with one patient. The TCR originated in a woman in her 30s with type 1 diabetes. The sequence links TRBV5-1 to TRBJ2-7, with 9 central nucleotides matching TRBD1. The sequencing sample was made of naive CD4+ T cells from blood. The cell subset or site label on this specimen signifies: true naive CD4+ T cells. The CDR3 has the sequence CASKPRWGTGMLYF. The DNA sequence reads TGCGCCAGCAAGCCCCGTTGGGGGACAGGGATGCTGTACTTC.